This TCR beta chain was recorded in a study of metastatic and nonmetastatic thyroid tumors. Study summary: Both malignant and benign thyroid patients supplied peripheral blood and tumor or nodule tissue samples, across which the repertoires of these patients were then compared.

No treatment had been given to any patient before thyroid surgery. As handled by the study authors: Clinicopathological groups of papillary thyroid cancer showed CDR3 differences that were used to build a distant-metastasis classifier. TCRdb reprocessed the PCR reads using MiXCR. These V and J calls are TCRdb output, not the study's own analysis. The table has roughly 7,100 clones, roughly 27% seen once. V dropped 2 bases and J dropped 4 bases, with 11 bases sitting between them. CDR1 is KGHSH and CDR2 is LQKENI in the germline V gene. The CDR3 length is 14 residues. Ten or more counts support this clone.

J is TRBJ1-2 and V is TRBV18, with no clear D. This sequence was found in a female donor with papillary thyroid cancer or a benign thyroid nodule (not recorded which). Some clones in this sample may be carry-over from other donors' samples. Material: adjacent normal tissue. CDR3 loop: CASSPGDGLYGYTF. CDR3 nucleotides: TGTGCCAGCTCACCAGGAGACGGTCTCTATGGCTACACCTTC. Supplemented by reference TRBV18 and TRBJ1-2, the full variable domain reads NAGVMQNPRHLVRRRGQEARLRCSPMKGHSHVYWYRQLPEEGLKFMVYLQKENIIDESGMPKERFSAEFPKEGPSILRIQQVVRGDSAAYFCASSPGDGLYGYTFGSGTRLTVV.